This passage covers 19 T cell receptor beta chains from one sample sequenced in a study of CD8 T cells in Susac syndrome. An amount of RNA that ranged from roughly 0.5 to 1 ug was reverse transcribed with random hexamers. MiXCR, run by TCRdb on the immunoSEQ multiplex PCR reads, gives a single entry per CDR3 protein. In the table there are some 200,000 distinct CDR3 sequences, approximately 95% of which are singletons. Sequencing was done on a sample of CD8+ T cells from PBMCs. The receptors come from a human donor with Susac syndrome.

The rearrangement joins TRBV6-5 to TRBJ2-5; unclear D gene. The V and J ends lost 0 bases and 5 bases respectively, with 10 bases between them. Germline assignment: CDR1 MNHEY and CDR2 SVGAGI. This CDR3 spans 14 amino acids. CDR3 residues: CASSYSMGFETQYF. In DNA, the CDR3 is TGTGCCAGCAGTTACTCGATGGGTTTCGAGACCCAGTACTTC.

This sequence joins TRBV9 and TRBJ2-1; D is tentatively TRBD1 or TRBD2 (6 bases each). This CDR3 is built from 15 residues. V was shortened by 0 bases and J by 5 bases, with 12 bases between the two germline ends. The germline gives CDR1 SGDLS, CDR2 YYNGEE. This CDR3 is CASSVGGAPDNEQFF. DNA of the CDR3: TGTGCCAGCAGCGTAGGGGGGGCGCCGGACAATGAGCAGTTCTTC.

This chain connects TRBV21-1 to TRBJ1-1; no DNA check was done on the table's D call, TRBD1. TRBV21-1 is deemed a pseudogene. This CDR3 comprises 15 residues. CDR3 residues: CASSKGRTMNTEAFF. CDR3 bases: TGTGCCAGCAGCAAAGGGAGGACAATGAACACTGAAGCTTTCTTT.

This CDR3 reads CSVIQGDTEAFF. The DNA of the CDR3 is TGCAGCGTTATACAGGGGGACACTGAAGCTTTCTTT. The V call is TRBV29-1, the J call TRBJ1-1; TRBD1 matches at 8 bases. Germline loops: CDR1 SQVTM, CDR2 ANQGSEA. The length of the CDR3 is 12 residues. Trimming took 5 bases from V and 3 from J; bases not matched to a gene: 2.

This clonotype appeared a single time. The chain uses TRBV20-1 and TRBJ1-1, with 10 bases matching TRBD1. Trimming at V came to 0 bases and at J to 1 base, leaving 17 bases not matched to a gene. Germline values: CDR1 DFQATT, CDR2 SNEGSKA (reference sequence). The CDR3 consists of 20 residues. The CDR3 is CSARETGGTFPPGWNTEAFF. For the CDR3, the DNA is TGCAGTGCTAGAGAGACAGGGGGCACATTCCCACCGGGTTGGAACACTGAAGCTTTCTTT.

V usage is TRBV9 and J usage is TRBJ2-1; a possible D gene is TRBD2 (5 bases). CDR1 SGDLS and CDR2 YYNGEE come from the germline V gene. V dropped 5 bases and J dropped 0 bases, with 15 bases sitting between them. This CDR3 is built from 16 residues. Here the CDR3 DNA reads TGTGCCAGCAGTGAAGCGGTAGCGTTCTCCTACAATGAGCAGTTCTTC. It translates to CASSEAVAFSYNEQFF.

The V gene is TRBV23-1, the J gene TRBJ2-2, with 7 bases fitting TRBD1. TRBV23-1 counts as an open reading frame of uncertain function. J was trimmed by 4 bases and V by 0 bases; bases with no gene match: 14. The CDR3 is made up of 19 amino acids. The CDR3 nucleotides read TGCGCCAGCAGTCAATCCCCGGGACAGTTCCCGCCGGGCACCGGGGAGCTGTTTTTT. This codes for CASSQSPGQFPPGTGELFF.

The chain carries TRBV6-2 or TRBV6-3 and TRBJ2-5; D not certain. This CDR3 has 12 residues. V was clipped by 5 bases and J by 4 bases, with 8 bases between them. Germline-derived CDR1 and CDR2 are MNHEY and SVGEGT. CDR3 DNA sequence: TGTGCCAGCAGTGAGGACCGAGAGACCCAGTACTTC. Translation: CASSEDRETQYF.

This rearrangement joins TRBV2 to TRBJ2-4; D remains unclear. In germline, CDR1 is SNHLY, CDR2 FYNNEI. CDR3 size: 16 residues. Trimming removed 0 bases at V and 0 bases at J, with 9 bases between. The CDR3 is CASSEARILAKNIQYF. The CDR3, as DNA: TGTGCCAGCAGTGAAGCTCGCATTCTAGCCAAAAACATTCAGTACTTC.

This sequence joins TRBV19 and TRBJ1-5, with TRBD1 matching 8 bases. The germline V gene encodes CDR1 LNHDA and CDR2 SQIVND (reference sequence). The CDR3 has 16 residues. V was pared by 7 bases and J by 6 bases, with 14 bases of the junction left unmatched. CDR3 sequence (DNA): TGTGCCAGTACCGTAGTCGGCGACAGGGGAAGTCAGCCCCAGCATTTT. Residues: CASTVVGDRGSQPQHF.

This sequence joins TRBV25-1 and TRBJ2-7, with D unclear. Germline CDR1 and CDR2: MGHDK and SYGVNS. The CDR3 consists of 13 residues. Between the trimmed V and J ends, which lost 1 base and 4 bases, there was a span of 8 bases. CDR3 region: CASSEFGVYEQYF. CDR3 sequence (DNA): TGTGCCAGCAGTGAATTTGGGGTGTACGAGCAGTACTTC.

This rearrangement joins TRBV27 to TRBJ1-1; 7 nucleotides agree with TRBD1. CDR1 and CDR2 from the germline V gene are MNHEY and SMNVEV (reference sequence). V shed 2 bases and J 7 bases; nucleotides not matched to a gene: 4. The CDR3 has 13 amino acids. CDR3 bases: TGTGCCAGCAGTTTAGGGGCAGGGGGTGAAGCTTTCTTT. Translated, it gives CASSLGAGGEAFF.

The rearrangement uses TRBV12-3 or TRBV12-4 and TRBJ1-6; D not resolved. The CDR3 has 13 residues. V was clipped by 8 bases and J by 8 bases, with 13 bases between them. The CDR3 sequence is CASAKGGDSPLHF. The CDR3 DNA reads TGTGCCAGCGCCAAAGGAGGAGATTCACCCCTCCACTTT.

This chain links TRBV30 with TRBJ1-4; D gene uncertain. With 0 bases removed from V and 7 bases from J, the gap between germline ends came to 12 bases. The CDR3 has 14 amino acids. In germline, CDR1 is GTSNPN, CDR2 SVGIG (reference sequence). The CDR3 region has the DNA TGTGCCTGGAGTGTATATTTGGAAGTTGAAAAACTGTTTTTT. Amino acid sequence: CAWSVYLEVEKLFF. Full variable domain (missing parts from reference TRBV30 and TRBJ1-4): SQTIHQWPATLVQPVGSPLSLECTVEGTSNPNLYWYRQAAGRGLQLLFYSVGIGQISSEVPQNLSASRPQDRQFILSSKKLLLSDSGFYLCAWSVYLEVEKLFFGSGTQLSVL.

This chain links TRBV20-1 with TRBJ2-3; perhaps TRBD2 as D (6 bases). The germline V and J ends were trimmed by 2 bases and 0 bases, with 9 bases remaining between them. The germline CDR1 and CDR2 sequences are DFQATT and SNEGSKA (reference sequence). The CDR3 has 14 residues. In nucleotides, the CDR3 is TGCAGTGCTAGACCGGGACTTAGCACAGATACGCAGTATTTT. This gives the protein CSARPGLSTDTQYF.

The rearrangement joins TRBV28 to TRBJ2-5; 14 bases fit TRBD2. CDR1 and CDR2 (germline): MDHEN, SYDVKM. The trim removed 5 bases at V and 0 bases at J, leaving 5 bases unmatched. The CDR3 has 17 amino acids. The CDR3 DNA follows: TGTGCCAGCAGTCCCCGACTAGCGGGAGGGTACCAAGAGACCCAGTACTTC. Protein: CASSPRLAGGYQETQYF.

The CDR3 loop reads CASSLTGGPDTQYF. For the CDR3, the DNA is TGTGCCAGCAGCTTAACGGGGGGCCCCGATACGCAGTATTTT. The V gene is TRBV7-3, the J gene TRBJ2-3, with D perhaps assigned TRBD1 or TRBD2 (6 bases each). V shed 0 bases and J shed 6 bases, with 10 bases lying between them. Looked up from germline, CDR1 is SGHTA and CDR2 is FQGTGA. CDR3 size: 14 residues.

V and J are TRBV30 and TRBJ2-3; 9 bases are shared with TRBD2. CDR3 length equals 15 residues. Germline-derived CDR1 and CDR2 are GTSNPN and SVGIG (reference sequence). V shed 2 bases, J shed 1 base, and the junction held 4 bases outside the gene matches. The CDR3 region has the DNA TGTGCCTGGAGTCGGGTAGCGGGGGGCACAGATACGCAGTATTTT. It yields the protein CAWSRVAGGTDTQYF.

The chain uses TRBV5-6 and TRBJ1-5; D is ambiguous. Germline-derived CDR1 and CDR2 are SGHDT and YYEEEE. The CDR3 spans 14 residues. V gave up 4 bases and J gave up 0 bases, with 8 bases separating them. CDR3: CASSLSLSNQPQHF. In DNA form, the CDR3 reads TGTGCCAGCAGCCTCTCGCTTAGCAATCAGCCCCAGCATTTT.